The 28 T cell receptor beta chains reported below all come from one sample, sequenced in a study of cytomegalovirus exposure and HLA in healthy donors. The PCR made use of 60 Vbeta and 13 Jbeta primers. Data came from immunoSEQ multiplex PCR; TCRdb stores just in-frame clones and leaves some out. The repertoire holds about 43,000 clones, 64% seen once, with about 8.7% in the top ten. Source material: PBMCs. The source is a human donor in good health.

The chain links TRBV5-6 to TRBJ2-2, with no clear D. There are 12 residues in the CDR3. Germline V gives CDR1 SGHDT, CDR2 YYEEEE. The V end lost 4 bases, the J end lost 7 bases, and 8 bases lay between the germline ends. The CDR3 spells CASSQPGGELFF. CDR3 bases: TGTGCCAGCAGCCAACCCGGCGGGGAGCTGTTTTTT.

This clone was counted only a few times. The V gene is TRBV10-3, the J gene TRBJ1-1; 9 nucleotides agree with TRBD1. V lost 6 bases and J lost 0; bases outside the gene matches: 5. CDR3 length: 15 amino acids. Germline V CDR1 and CDR2: ENHRY, SYGVKD. CDR3 DNA: TGTGCCATCAGAGAGGACAGGGGACTGAACACTGAAGCTTTCTTT. Translating gives CAIREDRGLNTEAFF.

This sequence joins TRBV5-1 and TRBJ2-5, with D perhaps TRBD2 (5 bases). Trimming took 4 bases from V and 9 from J, leaving 16 bases between them. There are 13 residues in the CDR3. Germline V lookup: CDR1 SGHRS, CDR2 YFSETQ. CDR3 residues: CASSLTRAEPQYF. For the CDR3, the DNA is TGCGCCAGCAGCCTTACTAGAGCGGAGCCCCAGTACTTC.

The chain uses TRBV25-1 and TRBJ2-6, with D perhaps TRBD1 (6 bases). The CDR3 runs 18 residues. In germline, CDR1 is MGHDK, CDR2 SYGVNS. V lost 2 bases and J 3 bases, leaving 17 bases between the germline ends. In DNA form, the CDR3 reads TGTGCCAGCAGTGAAAGGCAGGCAGGGGCTGGTGGGGCCAACGTCCTGACTTTC. Its translation: CASSERQAGAGGANVLTF.

The chain employs TRBV30 and TRBJ2-3; D unresolved. Trimming pared 2 bases from V and 2 bases from J, leaving 17 bases between. Per the germline V gene, CDR1 is GTSNPN and CDR2 is SVGIG (reference sequence). The CDR3 runs 16 residues. The CDR3 protein is CAWSPIVDPTTDTQYF. CDR3 coding DNA: TGTGCCTGGAGTCCCATTGTCGATCCTACCACAGATACGCAGTATTTT.

The J gene is TRBJ1-2, the V gene TRBV28; D is perhaps TRBD1 (5 bases). Germline CDR1 reads MDHEN; CDR2 reads SYDVKM. CDR3 length: 13 amino acids. V lost 6 bases and J 7 bases, leaving 15 bases between the germline ends. The CDR3 nucleotides read TGTGCCAGCAGCCAGAACAGGAGAGTTGGCTACACCTTC. Translated, it gives CASSQNRRVGYTF.

The chain joins TRBV4-2 to TRBJ2-2; D is uncertain. CDR3 length: 15 residues. CDR1 and CDR2 from the germline V gene are LGHNA and YNFKEQ. V lost 0 bases and J 4 bases, leaving 9 bases between the germline ends. CDR3 loop: CASSQDNSGTGELFF. The CDR3, as DNA: TGTGCCAGCAGCCAAGATAATTCGGGCACCGGGGAGCTGTTTTTT.

This clone was picked up one time. This rearrangement joins TRBV5-1 to TRBJ2-2; 7 bases match TRBD1. The V segment lost 3 bases and the J segment 5 bases; nucleotides outside the gene matches: 4. This CDR3 region has 14 residues. CDR1 is SGHRS, CDR2 YFSETQ, per germline. In nucleotides, the CDR3 is TGCGCCAGCAGCTCCGACAGGGCGACCGGGGAGCTGTTTTTT. Translating gives CASSSDRATGELFF. Supplemented by reference TRBV5-1 and TRBJ2-2, the full variable domain reads KAGVTQTPRYLIKTRGQQVTLSCSPISGHRSVSWYQQTPGQGLQFLFEYFSETQRNKGNFPGRFSGRQFSNSRSEMNVSTLELGDSALYLCASSSDRATGELFFGEGSRLTVL.

V is TRBV19 and J is TRBJ1-1, with 7 bases aligning to TRBD1. The CDR3 runs to 13 residues. CDR1 is LNHDA, CDR2 SQIVND, per germline (reference sequence). V lost 6 bases and J lost 2; bases outside the gene matches: 3. CDR3 in DNA: TGTGCCAGTAGGGGACAGTTTAACACTGAAGCTTTCTTT. It codes for CASRGQFNTEAFF.

V usage is TRBV19 and J usage is TRBJ1-6; no clear D gene. In germline, CDR1 is LNHDA, CDR2 SQIVND (reference sequence). V lost 3 bases, J lost 8 bases, and 11 bases lay in between. The length of the CDR3 is 14 residues. The CDR3, as DNA: TGTGCCAGTAGTATTTGGGCGCGGGATTCACCCCTCCACTTT. Protein product: CASSIWARDSPLHF. The complete variable domain, with remaining parts taken from reference TRBV19 and TRBJ1-6, reads DGGITQSPKYLFRKEGQNVTLSCEQNLNHDAMYWYRQDPGQGLRLIYYSQIVNDFQKGDIAEGYSVSREKKESFPLTVTSAQKNPTAFYLCASSIWARDSPLHFGNGTRLTVT.

The chain couples TRBV9 to TRBJ2-7; D not certain. CDR3 length: 13 residues. The germline V gene encodes CDR1 SGDLS and CDR2 YYNGEE. With 3 bases removed from V and 0 bases from J, the gap between germline ends came to 7 bases. In DNA, the CDR3 is TGTGCCAGCAGCGCAGGTCCCTCCTACGAGCAGTACTTC. Protein product: CASSAGPSYEQYF.

This clone has only a few counts. The J gene is TRBJ1-5, the V gene TRBV6-6; 9 bases are shared with TRBD1. CDR1 is MNHNY and CDR2 is SVGAGI in the germline V gene (reference sequence). J gave up 2 bases and V 6 bases, and 8 bases lay outside the gene matches. CDR3 length equals 16 residues. The CDR3, as DNA: TGTGCCAGCAGCCCACAGGGGGCTCAAGGCAATCAGCCCCAGCATTTT. It encodes CASSPQGAQGNQPQHF.

V usage is TRBV11-2 and J usage is TRBJ2-3; 8 bases are a match to TRBD1. The V gene's germline CDR1 is SGHAT and CDR2 FQNNGV. Germline trimming cut 2 bases from V and 6 bases from J; bases unmatched to any gene: 4. The length of the CDR3 is 14 residues. CDR3 sequence reads: CASSLQGASDTQYF. The CDR3 nucleotides read TGTGCCAGCAGCTTACAGGGGGCATCGGATACGCAGTATTTT.

This clone was counted only a few times. V is TRBV19 and J is TRBJ1-5; possibly TRBD1 for D (6 bases). This CDR3 has 13 residues. Germline CDR1 and CDR2: LNHDA and SQIVND (reference sequence). Between the trimmed V and J ends, which lost 7 bases and 5 bases, there was a span of 12 bases. The CDR3, as DNA: TGTGCCAGTACGCTACAGGGCGATCAGCCCCAGCATTTT. Translation: CASTLQGDQPQHF. Complete variable domain (other parts from reference TRBV19 and TRBJ1-5): DGGITQSPKYLFRKEGQNVTLSCEQNLNHDAMYWYRQDPGQGLRLIYYSQIVNDFQKGDIAEGYSVSREKKESFPLTVTSAQKNPTAFYLCASTLQGDQPQHFGDGTRLSIL.

This chain uses TRBV2 with TRBJ1-2; 9 bases match TRBD1. Unmatched junction bases numbered 4, after V lost 6 bases and J lost 8 bases. The CDR3 totals 12 residues. From germline, CDR1 is SNHLY and CDR2 FYNNEI. CDR3 DNA sequence: TGTGCCAGCAGACAGGGGGCGTGGGGCTACACCTTC. It encodes CASRQGAWGYTF.

CDR3 sequence (DNA): TGTGCCAGCAGCTCTGTAGAAGACACTGAAGCTTTCTTT. Protein: CASSSVEDTEAFF. J is TRBJ1-1 and V is TRBV5-6, with D unclear. The CDR3 is 13 amino acids. The V end was cut by 3 bases, the J end by 3 bases, with 9 bases between. CDR1 is SGHDT, CDR2 YYEEEE, per germline.

The count of this clone is one. The DNA for the CDR3 is TGTGCCTTGAGGACGGGGAGGGGTCAGCCCCAGCATTTT. Translating it yields CALRTGRGQPQHF. This chain uses TRBV30 with TRBJ1-5; the D gene is possibly TRBD1 (5 bases). Germline CDR1 and CDR2: GTSNPN and SVGIG (reference sequence). The V end lost 7 bases, the J end lost 6 bases, and 16 bases lay between the germline ends. The CDR3 has 13 amino acids.

Points on this clone: Other nucleotide sequences from this sample produce the same CDR3. V gene TRBV20-1 combines with J gene TRBJ1-4; TRBD1 matches at 7 bases. The CDR3 has 10 residues. Germline loops: CDR1 DFQATT, CDR2 SNEGSKA (reference sequence). The junction had 6 bases not matched to a gene; V was cut back by 6 bases and J by 14 bases. The DNA of the CDR3 is TGCAGTGCCAGCAGGGGGAAGCTGTTTTTT. It is translated as CSASRGKLFF.

V and J are TRBV7-6 and TRBJ2-2, with a tentative D call TRBD2 (6 bases). The CDR3 spans 17 residues. The germline V gene has CDR1 SGHVS and CDR2 FNYEAQ. Trimming cost V 1 base and J 3 bases, with 15 bases left between them. CDR3 region: CASSLVFGGVDTGELFF. As DNA, the CDR3 is TGTGCCAGCAGCTTAGTTTTTGGCGGGGTGGACACCGGGGAGCTGTTTTTT.

This chain links TRBV6-5 with TRBJ1-2; no reliable D call. Trimming cost V 0 bases and J 4 bases, with 12 bases left between them. This CDR3 spans 15 amino acids. Per the germline V gene, CDR1 is MNHEY and CDR2 is SVGAGI. The CDR3 sequence is CASSYSKVRIYGYTF. CDR3 DNA sequence: TGTGCCAGCAGTTACTCGAAGGTCAGGATCTATGGCTACACCTTC.

The V gene is TRBV30, the J gene TRBJ1-3, with a possible D match to TRBD1 (5 bases). Germline CDR1 and CDR2: GTSNPN and SVGIG (reference sequence). Trimming pared 4 bases from V and 2 bases from J, leaving 12 bases between. This CDR3 is 14 amino acids long. The CDR3 DNA follows: TGTGCCTGGAACGTGGCGGGGGCTGGAAACACCATATATTTT. Protein: CAWNVAGAGNTIYF.

This clone was picked up one time. The genes are TRBV30 and TRBJ2-3; TRBD2 aligns across 11 bases. This CDR3 spans 15 amino acids. J was trimmed by 4 bases and V by 3 bases; bases with no gene match: 6. The germline V gene encodes CDR1 GTSNPN and CDR2 SVGIG (reference sequence). The CDR3 loop is CAWSIAGGQADTQYF. The CDR3 DNA sequence: TGTGCCTGGAGCATAGCGGGGGGGCAAGCAGATACGCAGTATTTT. Using reference TRBV30 and TRBJ2-3 for the parts outside the CDR3, the full variable domain is SQTIHQWPATLVQPVGSPLSLECTVEGTSNPNLYWYRQAAGRGLQLLFYSVGIGQISSEVPQNLSASRPQDRQFILSSKKLLLSDSGFYLCAWSIAGGQADTQYFGPGTRLTVL.

The chain employs TRBV7-9 and TRBJ2-1, with 8 bases aligning to TRBD1. Germline loops: CDR1 SEHNR, CDR2 FQNEAQ (reference sequence). CDR3 length: 15 amino acids. J lost 5 bases, V lost 2 bases, and 5 bases had no gene match. CDR3 DNA sequence: TGTGCCAGCAGCTTACAGGGGGCGTGGAACAATGAGCAGTTCTTC. It encodes CASSLQGAWNNEQFF.

This clone was counted once. The V and J genes are TRBV2 and TRBJ2-1; unclear D gene. Germline assignment: CDR1 SNHLY and CDR2 FYNNEI. The CDR3 consists of 14 residues. Trimming took 6 bases from V and 10 from J, leaving 19 bases between them. In nucleotides, the CDR3 is TGTGCCAGCAGGCTGCTAGAGGAATCATTCGAGCAGTTCTTC. Residues: CASRLLEESFEQFF. The complete variable domain, with remaining parts taken from reference TRBV2 and TRBJ2-1, reads EPEVTQTPSHQVTQMGQEVILRCVPISNHLYFYWYRQILGQKVEFLVSFYNNEISEKSEIFDDQFSVERPDGSNFTLKIRSTKLEDSAMYFCASRLLEESFEQFFGPGTRLTVL.

The J gene is TRBJ1-6, the V gene TRBV7-2; D remains unclear. Germline V CDR1 and CDR2: SGHTA, FQGNSA. CDR3 length equals 15 residues. The V end was cut by 1 base, the J end by 4 bases, with 8 bases between. CDR3 protein: CASSLVADYNSPLHF. The CDR3 coding sequence is TGTGCCAGCAGCTTAGTCGCAGATTATAATTCACCCCTCCACTTT.

The count of this clone is one. CDR3 sequence reads: CASSLVQVRSSPLHF. The DNA for the CDR3 is TGTGCCAGCAGCTTGGTACAGGTACGAAGTTCACCCCTCCACTTT. The chain recombines TRBV5-8 with TRBJ1-6, with a possible D match to TRBD1 (5 bases). The CDR3 covers 15 residues. Trimming took 0 bases from V and 9 from J, leaving 13 bases between them. The V gene's germline CDR1 is SGHTS and CDR2 YDEGEE.

The CDR3 DNA reads TGTGCCAGCAGCTTAGCACAGAAATACGAGCAGTACTTC. Protein: CASSLAQKYEQYF. This rearrangement joins TRBV7-9 to TRBJ2-7; D gene uncertain. The CDR3 sequence is 13 residues long. V was cut by 0 bases and J by 4 bases, with 7 bases left in between. The V gene's germline CDR1 is SEHNR and CDR2 FQNEAQ (reference sequence).

A word on this clone: At one of its ends the junction is not consistent with the germline gene, which may arise from a read error. The rearrangement links TRBV7-7 to TRBJ2-2; 9 bases map to TRBD1. From germline, CDR1 is SSHAT and CDR2 FNYEAQ (reference sequence). This CDR3 comprises 18 residues. The CDR3 bases are TGTGCTAGCAGCCCGCTTATCCCGGGACAGGGTGGTCCCGGGGAGCTGTTTTTT. This codes for CASSPLIPGQGGPGELFF.